The rows below give T cell receptor beta chains drawn from one sample of a study of regulatory T cells in long-lasting Graves disease. TCRdb analysed the multiplex PCR reads with MiXCR anew, one entry per CDR3 protein. The profile shows about 350,000 distinct CDR3 sequences, about a sixth of them singletons. A further study also used this sample, focusing on T cells in Graves' hyperthyroidism and ophthalmopathy.

Sample: peripheral blood mononuclear cells (PBMCs), taken at new diagnosis, from a patient treated with antithyroid drugs. All receptors derive from a man between 40 and 49 years old with Graves disease. CDR3s include the opening cysteine and the closing phenylalanine or tryptophan. The D gene is left open where the match is weak. Rows may omit the clone size; those that give it use once, few, many or a size class.

D gene	V gene	clone size	J gene	CDR3 protein	CDR3 DNA
-	TRBV12-3/TRBV12-4	-	TRBJ1-6	CASSIRKGLASPLHF	TGTGCCAGCAGTATTCGTAAGGGATTGGCATCACCCCTCCACTTT
-	TRBV7-7	many	TRBJ2-2	CASSLKGPGELFF	TGTGCCAGCAGCTTAAAGGGACCCGGGGAGCTGTTTTTT
TRBD1	TRBV2	-	TRBJ1-1	CASSGTGDEAFF	TGTGCCAGCAGCGGGACAGGAGATGAAGCTTTCTTT
TRBD2	TRBV7-2	many	TRBJ2-3	CASSLFQAGGQADTQYF	TGTGCCAGCAGCTTATTCCAAGCGGGGGGTCAGGCAGATACGCAGTATTTT
-	TRBV6-2/TRBV6-3	many	TRBJ2-1	CASSYSVGVPTEQFF	TGTGCCAGCAGTTATTCAGTCGGAGTACCCACCGAGCAGTTCTTC
-	TRBV20-1	few	TRBJ2-5	CSAGGLVQETQYF	TGCAGTGCTGGGGGACTGGTCCAAGAGACCCAGTACTTC
-	TRBV11-2	-	TRBJ2-1	CASSLARWASNEEQFF	TGTGCCAGCAGCTTAGCCCGGTGGGCCTCAAATGAGGAGCAGTTCTTC
-	TRBV30	many	TRBJ1-1	CAWSDGVNTEAFF	TGTGCCTGGAGTGACGGCGTGAACACTGAAGCTTTCTTT
-	TRBV2	many	TRBJ1-1	CASTLYGSQNTEAFF	TGTGCCAGCACCCTATACGGATCACAGAACACTGAAGCTTTCTTT
TRBD2	TRBV27	many	TRBJ2-3	CASSLQLTSGGAGSTDTQYF	TGTGCCAGCAGTTTACAGTTAACTAGCGGGGGGGCCGGGAGCACAGATACGCAGTATTTT
-	TRBV7-9	many	TRBJ1-4	CASSLGAGTNEKLFF	TGTGCCAGCAGCTTAGGGGCAGGAACTAATGAAAAACTGTTTTTT
TRBD1	TRBV2	few	TRBJ1-5	CASTRQGSSPQHF	TGTGCCAGCACCCGACAGGGATCATCGCCCCAGCATTTT
TRBD1	TRBV18	few	TRBJ1-5	CASSALQGNQPQHF	TGTGCCAGCTCAGCACTACAGGGGAACCAGCCCCAGCATTTT
TRBD1	TRBV4-1	many	TRBJ1-2	CASSQDTTGVNYGYTF	TGCGCCAGCAGCCAAGACACGACAGGGGTTAACTATGGCTACACCTTC
TRBD1	TRBV19	few	TRBJ1-5	CASRGRGMDSNQPQHF	TGTGCCAGTAGGGGCAGGGGGATGGATAGCAATCAGCCCCAGCATTTT
-	TRBV7-2	many	TRBJ1-6	CASSSSSYNSPLHF	TGTGCCAGCAGCAGCAGCTCCTATAATTCACCCCTCCACTTT
TRBD1	TRBV9	many	TRBJ2-1	CASSGKQGLPYNEQFF	TGTGCCAGCAGCGGTAAACAGGGGCTTCCCTACAATGAGCAGTTCTTC
TRBD1	TRBV20-1	few	TRBJ2-5	CSATTGGLSQETQYF	TGCAGTGCTACGACAGGGGGCCTGAGCCAAGAGACCCAGTACTTC
TRBD2	TRBV11-1	-	TRBJ2-7	CASTVAGEGDEQYF	TGTGCCAGCACCGTAGCGGGAGAAGGGGACGAGCAGTACTTC
-	TRBV2	many	TRBJ2-3	CASSASRSTDTQYF	TGTGCCAGCAGTGCTAGCCGAAGCACAGATACGCAGTATTTT
-	TRBV12-3/TRBV12-4	many	TRBJ1-5	CASSFSAANQPQHF	TGTGCCAGCAGTTTCTCGGCAGCCAATCAGCCCCAGCATTTT
TRBD2	TRBV15	-	TRBJ2-7	CATSDHLGGYFGTSYEQYF	TGTGCCACCAGCGACCATCTGGGAGGGTACTTTGGCACTTCCTACGAGCAGTACTTC
-	TRBV7-2	many	TRBJ1-2	CASSFSDYGYTF	TGTGCCAGCAGCTTTTCGGACTATGGCTACACCTTC
-	TRBV2	once	TRBJ2-2	CASSEWQNTGELFF	TGTGCCAGCAGTGAATGGCAGAACACCGGGGAGCTGTTTTTT
-	TRBV9	many	TRBJ2-1	CASSVNPDNEQFF	TGTGCCAGCAGCGTAAACCCAGACAATGAGCAGTTCTTC
-	TRBV20-1	many	TRBJ1-1	CSARGQGYTEAFF	TGCAGTGCTAGAGGGCAGGGGTACACTGAAGCTTTCTTT
TRBD2	TRBV19	few	TRBJ2-1	CASIILLAGGRLESF	TGTGCCAGTATAATCTTACTAGCGGGGGGTCGCCTAGAATCCTTC
-	TRBV2	many	TRBJ1-4	CASKVDRYNEKLFF	TGTGCCAGCAAGGTCGACAGGTATAATGAAAAACTGTTTTTT
-	TRBV10-3	few	TRBJ1-4	CAISESGTRINEKLFF	TGTGCCATCAGTGAGTCGGGGACAAGGATTAATGAAAAACTGTTTTTT
TRBD1	TRBV30	many	TRBJ2-1	CAWSQDRANEQFF	TGTGCCTGGAGTCAGGACAGGGCGAATGAGCAGTTCTTC
-	TRBV6-4	few	TRBJ1-4	CASSYSTRGYEKLFF	TGTGCCAGCAGTTACTCGACCAGGGGATATGAAAAACTGTTTTTT